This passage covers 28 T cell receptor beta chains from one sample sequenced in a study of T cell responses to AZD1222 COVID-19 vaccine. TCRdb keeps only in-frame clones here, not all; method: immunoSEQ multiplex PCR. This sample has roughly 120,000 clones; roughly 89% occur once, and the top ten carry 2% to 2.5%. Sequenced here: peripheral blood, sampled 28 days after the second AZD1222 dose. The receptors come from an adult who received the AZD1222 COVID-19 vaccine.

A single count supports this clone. CDR3 region: CATSRDPGLNTEAFF. The CDR3 DNA reads as TGTGCCACCAGCAGAGATCCAGGACTGAACACTGAAGCTTTCTTT. The chain links TRBV15 to TRBJ1-1; D not resolved. This CDR3 has 15 residues. V shed 0 bases and J shed 0 bases, with 8 bases lying between them. From germline, CDR1 is LNHNV and CDR2 YYDKDF (reference sequence). The full variable domain, in which reference TRBV15 and TRBJ1-1 provide the parts outside the CDR3, is DAMVIQNPRYQVTQFGKPVTLSCSQTLNHNVMYWYQQKSSQAPKLLFHYYDKDFNNEADTPDNFQSRRPNTSFCFLDIRSPGLGDTAMYLCATSRDPGLNTEAFFGQGTRLTVV.

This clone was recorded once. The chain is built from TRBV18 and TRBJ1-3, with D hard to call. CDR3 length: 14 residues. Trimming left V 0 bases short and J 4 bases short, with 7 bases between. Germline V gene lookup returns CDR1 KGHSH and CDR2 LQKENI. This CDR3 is CASSPPNSGNTIYF. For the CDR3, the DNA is TGTGCCAGCTCACCACCGAACAGCGGAAACACCATATATTTT.

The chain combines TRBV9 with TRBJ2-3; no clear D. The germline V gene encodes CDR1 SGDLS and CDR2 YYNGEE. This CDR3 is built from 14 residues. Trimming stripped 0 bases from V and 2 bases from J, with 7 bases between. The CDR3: CASSVGVLTDTQYF. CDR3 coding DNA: TGTGCCAGCAGCGTAGGAGTACTCACAGATACGCAGTATTTT.

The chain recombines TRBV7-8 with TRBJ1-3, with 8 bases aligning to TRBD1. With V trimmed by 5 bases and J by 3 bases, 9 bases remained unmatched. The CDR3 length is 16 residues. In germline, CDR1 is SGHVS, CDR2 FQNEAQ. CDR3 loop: CASSPPRQGSGNTIYF. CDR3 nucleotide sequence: TGTGCCAGCAGCCCACCCCGACAGGGGAGTGGAAACACCATATATTTT.

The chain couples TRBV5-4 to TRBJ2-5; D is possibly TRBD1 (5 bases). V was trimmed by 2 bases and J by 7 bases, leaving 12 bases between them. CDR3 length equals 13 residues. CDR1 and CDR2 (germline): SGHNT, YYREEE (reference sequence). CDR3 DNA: TGTGCCAGCAGCTTCGGCCAGCAGGGGACCCAGTACTTC. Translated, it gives CASSFGQQGTQYF.

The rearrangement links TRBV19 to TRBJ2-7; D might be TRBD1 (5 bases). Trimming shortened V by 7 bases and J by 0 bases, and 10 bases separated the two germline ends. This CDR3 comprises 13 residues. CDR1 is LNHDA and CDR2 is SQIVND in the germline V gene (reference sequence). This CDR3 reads CASTAGPSYEQYF. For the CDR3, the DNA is TGTGCCAGTACAGCAGGGCCCTCCTACGAGCAGTACTTC.

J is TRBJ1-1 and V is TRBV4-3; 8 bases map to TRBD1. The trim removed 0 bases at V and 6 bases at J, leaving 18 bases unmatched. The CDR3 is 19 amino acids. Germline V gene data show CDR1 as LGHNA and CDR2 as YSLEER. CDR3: CASSQDLPGGFLTNAEAFF. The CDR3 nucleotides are TGCGCCAGCAGCCAAGATCTGCCAGGGGGCTTCCTTACCAACGCTGAAGCTTTCTTT.

The CDR3 reads CASSGTGQGNTGELFF. The DNA of the CDR3 is TGCGCCAGCAGCGGAACGGGACAGGGGAACACCGGGGAGCTGTTTTTT. The V call is TRBV10-2, the J call TRBJ2-2; 9 bases fit TRBD1. The ends lost 6 bases at V and 1 base at J; junction bases unmatched: 6. The CDR3 has 16 residues. Per germline, CDR1 WSHSY and CDR2 SAAADI.

CDR3 loop: CASSYSGTPRSGELFF. CDR3 in DNA: TGTGCCAGCAGTTACTCTGGGACCCCCCGGTCAGGGGAGCTGTTTTTT. This chain links TRBV6-2 or TRBV6-3 with TRBJ2-2, with D perhaps matching TRBD1 or TRBD2 (5 bases each). Trimming left V 0 bases short and J 8 bases short, with 16 bases between. Germline CDR1 reads MNHEY; CDR2 reads SVGEGT. The CDR3 extends over 16 amino acids.

CDR3: CASSLGQTNTEAFF. The DNA for the CDR3 is TGCGCCAGCAGCTTGGGACAGACTAACACTGAAGCTTTCTTT. This rearrangement joins TRBV5-1 to TRBJ1-1; a weak D match, TRBD1 (5 bases). CDR3 length: 14 residues. Germline CDR1 and CDR2: SGHRS and YFSETQ. V shed 0 bases and J shed 2 bases, with 8 bases lying between them. Using reference TRBV5-1 and TRBJ1-1 for the parts outside the CDR3, the full variable domain is KAGVTQTPRYLIKTRGQQVTLSCSPISGHRSVSWYQQTPGQGLQFLFEYFSETQRNKGNFPGRFSGRQFSNSRSEMNVSTLELGDSALYLCASSLGQTNTEAFFGQGTRLTVV.

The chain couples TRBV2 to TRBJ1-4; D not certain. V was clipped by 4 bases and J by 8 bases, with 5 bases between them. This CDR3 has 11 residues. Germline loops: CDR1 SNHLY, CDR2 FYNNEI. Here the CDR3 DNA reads TGTGCCAGCAGTGCTTCGGAAAAACTGTTTTTT. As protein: CASSASEKLFF.

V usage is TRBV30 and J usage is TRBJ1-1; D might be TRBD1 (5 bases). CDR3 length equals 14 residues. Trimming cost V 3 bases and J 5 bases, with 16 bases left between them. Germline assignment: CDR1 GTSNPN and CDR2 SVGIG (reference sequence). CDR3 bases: TGTGCCTGGAGGGAACCGGGACGAGGGACTGAAGCTTTCTTT. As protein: CAWREPGRGTEAFF.

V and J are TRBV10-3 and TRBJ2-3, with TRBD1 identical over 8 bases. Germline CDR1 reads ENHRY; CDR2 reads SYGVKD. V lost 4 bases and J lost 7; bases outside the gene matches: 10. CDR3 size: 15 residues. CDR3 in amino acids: CAISGRQTGEHTQYF. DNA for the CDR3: TGTGCCATCAGTGGCCGACAGACAGGGGAACATACGCAGTATTTT.

CDR3 amino acids: CASRRGYEQYF. CDR3 sequence (DNA): TGTGCCAGCAGAAGGGGATACGAGCAGTACTTC. This chain connects TRBV27 to TRBJ2-7, with TRBD1 as a possible D gene (5 bases). The CDR3 consists of 11 residues. Per the germline V gene, CDR1 is MNHEY and CDR2 is SMNVEV (reference sequence). Trimming shortened V by 6 bases and J by 4 bases, and 7 bases separated the two germline ends.

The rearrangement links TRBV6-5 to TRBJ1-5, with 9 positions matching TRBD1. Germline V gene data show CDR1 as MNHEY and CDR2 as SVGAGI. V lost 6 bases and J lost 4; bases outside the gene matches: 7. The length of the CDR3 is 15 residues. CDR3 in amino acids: CASRTQGAGNQPQHF. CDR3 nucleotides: TGTGCCAGCAGGACACAGGGGGCGGGGAATCAGCCCCAGCATTTT.

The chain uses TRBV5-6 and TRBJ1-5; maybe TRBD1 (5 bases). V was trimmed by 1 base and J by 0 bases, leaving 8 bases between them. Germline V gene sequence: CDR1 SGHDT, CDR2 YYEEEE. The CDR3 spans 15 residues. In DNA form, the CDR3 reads TGTGCCAGCAGCTTGTCCGGGGGTAGCAATCAGCCCCAGCATTTT. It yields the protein CASSLSGGSNQPQHF.

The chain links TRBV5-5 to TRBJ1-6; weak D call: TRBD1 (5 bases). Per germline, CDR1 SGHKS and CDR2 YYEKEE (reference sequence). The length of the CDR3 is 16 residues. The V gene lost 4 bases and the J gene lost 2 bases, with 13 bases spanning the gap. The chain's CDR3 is CASSPSTAPYNSPLHF. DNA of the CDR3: TGTGCCAGCAGCCCATCGACAGCCCCCTATAATTCACCCCTCCACTTT.

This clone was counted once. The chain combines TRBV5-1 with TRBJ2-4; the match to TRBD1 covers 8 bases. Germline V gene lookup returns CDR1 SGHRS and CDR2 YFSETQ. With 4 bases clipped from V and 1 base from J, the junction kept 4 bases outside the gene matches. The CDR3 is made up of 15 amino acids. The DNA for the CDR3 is TGCGCCAGCAGCCCTTGGGACAGGGCCAAAAACATTCAGTACTTC. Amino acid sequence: CASSPWDRAKNIQYF.

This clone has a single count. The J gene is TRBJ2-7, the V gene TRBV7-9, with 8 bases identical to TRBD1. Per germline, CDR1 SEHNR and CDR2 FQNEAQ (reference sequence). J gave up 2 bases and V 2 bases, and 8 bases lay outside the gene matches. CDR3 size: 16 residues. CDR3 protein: CASSLNGDRPTYEQYF. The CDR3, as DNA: TGTGCCAGCAGCTTAAATGGGGACAGGCCCACCTACGAGCAGTACTTC.

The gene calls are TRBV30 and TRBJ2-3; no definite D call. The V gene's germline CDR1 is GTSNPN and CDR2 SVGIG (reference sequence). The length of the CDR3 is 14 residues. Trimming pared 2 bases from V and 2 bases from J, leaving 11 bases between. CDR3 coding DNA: TGTGCCTGGAGTAAGTCACCCGTCACAGATACGCAGTATTTT. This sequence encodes CAWSKSPVTDTQYF.

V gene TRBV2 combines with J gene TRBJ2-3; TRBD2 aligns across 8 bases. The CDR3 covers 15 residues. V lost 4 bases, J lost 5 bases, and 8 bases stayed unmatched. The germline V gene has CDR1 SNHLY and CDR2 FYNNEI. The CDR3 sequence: CASSAGGGRGDTQYF. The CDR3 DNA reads TGTGCCAGCAGTGCTGGCGGGGGGAGGGGAGATACGCAGTATTTT.

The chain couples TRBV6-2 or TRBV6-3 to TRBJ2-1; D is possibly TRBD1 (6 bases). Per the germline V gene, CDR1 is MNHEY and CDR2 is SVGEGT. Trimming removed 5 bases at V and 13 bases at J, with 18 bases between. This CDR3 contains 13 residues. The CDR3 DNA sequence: TGTGCCAGCAGTCCCTCGAAAAAGGACAGTCAGTTCTTC. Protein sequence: CASSPSKKDSQFF.

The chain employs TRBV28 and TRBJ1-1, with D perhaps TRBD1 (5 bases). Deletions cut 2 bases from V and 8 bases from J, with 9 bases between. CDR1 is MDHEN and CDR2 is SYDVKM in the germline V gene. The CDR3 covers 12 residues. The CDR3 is CASSLRGAEAFF. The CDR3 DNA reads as TGTGCCAGCAGTTTAAGAGGGGCCGAAGCTTTCTTT.

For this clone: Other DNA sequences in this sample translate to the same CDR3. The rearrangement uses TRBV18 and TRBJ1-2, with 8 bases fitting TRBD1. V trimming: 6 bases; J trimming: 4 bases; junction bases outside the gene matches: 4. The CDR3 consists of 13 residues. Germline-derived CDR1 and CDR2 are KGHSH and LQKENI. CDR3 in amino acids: CASSPDRVYGYTF. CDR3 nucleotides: TGTGCCAGCTCTCCGGACAGGGTCTATGGCTACACCTTC.

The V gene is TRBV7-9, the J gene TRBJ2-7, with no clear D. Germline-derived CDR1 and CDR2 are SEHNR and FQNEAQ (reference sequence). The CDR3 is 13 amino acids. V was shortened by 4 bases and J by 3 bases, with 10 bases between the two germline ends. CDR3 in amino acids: CASSSLRNYEQYF. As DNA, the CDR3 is TGTGCCAGCAGCTCACTCCGCAACTACGAGCAGTACTTC.

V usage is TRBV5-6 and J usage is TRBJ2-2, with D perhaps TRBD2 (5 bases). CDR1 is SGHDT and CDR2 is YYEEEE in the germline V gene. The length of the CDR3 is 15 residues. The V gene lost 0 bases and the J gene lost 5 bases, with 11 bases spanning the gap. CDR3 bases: TGTGCCAGCAGCTTGGGGCCGGGGTCAACCGGGGAGCTGTTTTTT. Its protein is CASSLGPGSTGELFF.

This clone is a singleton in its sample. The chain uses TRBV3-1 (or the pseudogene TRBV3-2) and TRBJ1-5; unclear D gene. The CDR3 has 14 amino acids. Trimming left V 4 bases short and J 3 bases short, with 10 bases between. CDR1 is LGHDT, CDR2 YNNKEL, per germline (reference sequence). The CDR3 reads CASSLGPLNQPQHF. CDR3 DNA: TGTGCCAGCAGCCTCGGGCCCCTCAATCAGCCCCAGCATTTT.

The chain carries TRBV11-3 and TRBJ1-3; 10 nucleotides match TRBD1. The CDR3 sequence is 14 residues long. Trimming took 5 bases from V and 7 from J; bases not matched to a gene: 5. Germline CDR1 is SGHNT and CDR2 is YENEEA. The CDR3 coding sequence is TGTGCCAGCAGCCAGAGGGGACAGGGGAACACCATATATTTT. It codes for CASSQRGQGNTIYF.